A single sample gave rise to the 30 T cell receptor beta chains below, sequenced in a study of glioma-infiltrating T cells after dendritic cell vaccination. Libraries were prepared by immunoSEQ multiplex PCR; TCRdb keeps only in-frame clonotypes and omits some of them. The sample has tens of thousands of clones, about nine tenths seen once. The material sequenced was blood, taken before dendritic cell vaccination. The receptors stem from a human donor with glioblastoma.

The chain's CDR3 is CASSQEGPGVAGGDSYEQYF. The CDR3 DNA follows: TGCGCCAGCAGCCAAGAGGGCCCGGGGGTAGCGGGAGGGGACTCCTACGAGCAGTACTTC. V and J are TRBV4-1 and TRBJ2-7, with 11 bases lining up with TRBD2. The CDR3 contains 20 residues. Germline V gene lookup returns CDR1 MGHRA and CDR2 YSYEKL. Losses at the gene ends were 0 bases for V and 0 bases for J; bases not matched to a gene: 13.

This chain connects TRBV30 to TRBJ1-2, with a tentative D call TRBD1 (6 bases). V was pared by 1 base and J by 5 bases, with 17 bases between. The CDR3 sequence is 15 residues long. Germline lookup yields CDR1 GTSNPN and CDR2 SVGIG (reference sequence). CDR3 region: CAWSAGHSRFYGYTF. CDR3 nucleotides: TGTGCCTGGAGTGCGGGACACTCCCGATTTTATGGCTACACCTTC.

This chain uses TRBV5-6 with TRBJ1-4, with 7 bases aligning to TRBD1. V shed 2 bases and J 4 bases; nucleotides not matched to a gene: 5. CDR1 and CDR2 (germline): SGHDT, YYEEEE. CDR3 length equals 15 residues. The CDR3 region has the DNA TGTGCCAGCAGCTTTAAGGGACAGTTTAATGAAAAACTGTTTTTT. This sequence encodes CASSFKGQFNEKLFF.

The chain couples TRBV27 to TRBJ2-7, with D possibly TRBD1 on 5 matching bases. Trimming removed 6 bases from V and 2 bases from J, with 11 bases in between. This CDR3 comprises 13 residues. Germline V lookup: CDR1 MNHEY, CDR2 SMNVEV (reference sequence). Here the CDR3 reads CASSLGLPYEQYF. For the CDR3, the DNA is TGTGCCAGCAGCCTGGGGCTTCCCTACGAGCAGTACTTC.

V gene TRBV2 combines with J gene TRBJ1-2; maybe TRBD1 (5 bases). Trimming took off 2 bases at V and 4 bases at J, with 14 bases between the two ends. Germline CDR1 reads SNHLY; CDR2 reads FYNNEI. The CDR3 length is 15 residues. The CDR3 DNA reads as TGTGCCAGCAGTGAAACCCGGGGGGACTTCTATGGCTACACCTTC. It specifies CASSETRGDFYGYTF. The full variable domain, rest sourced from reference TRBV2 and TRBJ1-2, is EPEVTQTPSHQVTQMGQEVILRCVPISNHLYFYWYRQILGQKVEFLVSFYNNEISEKSEIFDDQFSVERPDGSNFTLKIRSTKLEDSAMYFCASSETRGDFYGYTFGSGTRLTVV.

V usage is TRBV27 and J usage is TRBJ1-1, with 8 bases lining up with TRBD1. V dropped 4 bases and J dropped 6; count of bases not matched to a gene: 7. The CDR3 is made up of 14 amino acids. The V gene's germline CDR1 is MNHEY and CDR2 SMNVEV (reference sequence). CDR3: CASSSGGQASEAFF. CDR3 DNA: TGTGCCAGCAGTTCGGGGGGACAGGCCTCTGAAGCTTTCTTT.

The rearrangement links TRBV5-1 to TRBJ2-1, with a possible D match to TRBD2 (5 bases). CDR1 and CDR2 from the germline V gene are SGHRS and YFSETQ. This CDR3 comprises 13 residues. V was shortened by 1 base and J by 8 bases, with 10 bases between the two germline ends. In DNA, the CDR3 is TGCGCCAGCAGCTTGTTCTTAGCGTATGAGCAGTTCTTC. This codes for CASSLFLAYEQFF.

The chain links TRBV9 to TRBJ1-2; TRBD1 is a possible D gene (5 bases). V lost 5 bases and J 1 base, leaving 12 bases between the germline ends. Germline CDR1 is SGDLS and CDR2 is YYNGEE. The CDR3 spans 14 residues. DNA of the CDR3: TGTGCCAGCAGTCATTACGACAGTAACTATGGCTACACCTTC. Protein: CASSHYDSNYGYTF.

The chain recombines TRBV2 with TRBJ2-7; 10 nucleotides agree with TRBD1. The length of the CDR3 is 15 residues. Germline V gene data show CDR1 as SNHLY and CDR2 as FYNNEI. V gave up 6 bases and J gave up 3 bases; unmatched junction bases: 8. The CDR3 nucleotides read TGTGCCAGCAGCCAAGGGACAGGGGCCTTCTACGAGCAGTACTTC. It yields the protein CASSQGTGAFYEQYF.

The CDR3 nucleotides are TGTGCCAGCAGTGACGGAGTCACAGATACGCAGTATTTT. Protein: CASSDGVTDTQYF. V usage is TRBV6-4 and J usage is TRBJ2-3, with no clear D. This CDR3 comprises 13 residues. Germline CDR1 reads MRHNA; CDR2 reads SNTAGT. The V and J ends lost 2 bases and 2 bases respectively, with 5 bases between them.

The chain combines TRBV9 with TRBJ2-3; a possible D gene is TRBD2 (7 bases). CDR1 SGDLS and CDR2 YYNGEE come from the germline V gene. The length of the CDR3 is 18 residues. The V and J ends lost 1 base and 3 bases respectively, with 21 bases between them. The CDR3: CASSVFLGPAGATDTQYF. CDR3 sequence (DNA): TGTGCCAGCAGCGTATTCCTCGGTCCGGCGGGGGCGACAGATACGCAGTATTTT.

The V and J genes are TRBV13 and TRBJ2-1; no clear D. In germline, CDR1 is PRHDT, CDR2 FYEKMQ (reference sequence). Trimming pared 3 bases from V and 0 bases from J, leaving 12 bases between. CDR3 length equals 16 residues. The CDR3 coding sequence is TGTGCCAGCAGCTTCGACTTTCTGAGCTCCTACAATGAGCAGTTCTTC. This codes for CASSFDFLSSYNEQFF. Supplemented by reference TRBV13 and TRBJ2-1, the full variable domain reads AAGVIQSPRHLIKEKRETATLKCYPIPRHDTVYWYQQGPGQDPQFLISFYEKMQSDKGSIPDRFSAQQFSDYHSELNMSSLELGDSALYFCASSFDFLSSYNEQFFGPGTRLTVL.

CDR3 in amino acids: CASSPSANYGYTF. DNA of the CDR3: TGTGCCAGCAGTCCTTCAGCTAACTATGGCTACACCTTC. The rearrangement joins TRBV2 to TRBJ1-2; D is ambiguous. Deletions cut 5 bases from V and 0 bases from J, with 7 bases between. Germline CDR1 reads SNHLY; CDR2 reads FYNNEI. The CDR3 contains 13 residues.

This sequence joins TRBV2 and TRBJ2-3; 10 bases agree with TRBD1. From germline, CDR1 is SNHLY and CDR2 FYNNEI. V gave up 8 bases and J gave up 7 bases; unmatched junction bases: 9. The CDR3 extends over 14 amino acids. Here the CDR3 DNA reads TGTGCCAGCGACACGGACAGGGGGGTTAATACGCAGTATTTT. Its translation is CASDTDRGVNTQYF.

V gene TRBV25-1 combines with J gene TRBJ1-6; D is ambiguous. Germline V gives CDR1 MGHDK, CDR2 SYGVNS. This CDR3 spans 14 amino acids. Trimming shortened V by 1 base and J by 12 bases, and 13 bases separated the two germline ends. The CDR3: CASSELRYSEPLHF. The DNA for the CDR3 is TGTGCCAGCAGTGAATTGCGGTATTCTGAACCCCTCCACTTT. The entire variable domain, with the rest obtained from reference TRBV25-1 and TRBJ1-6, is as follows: EADIYQTPRYLVIGTGKKITLECSQTMGHDKMYWYQQDPGMELHLIHYSYGVNSTEKGDLSSESTVSRIRTEHFPLTLESARPSHTSQYLCASSELRYSEPLHFGNGTRLTVT.

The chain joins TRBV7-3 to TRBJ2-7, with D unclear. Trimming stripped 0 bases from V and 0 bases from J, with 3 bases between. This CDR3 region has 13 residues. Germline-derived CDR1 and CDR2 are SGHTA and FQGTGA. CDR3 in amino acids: CASSLTSSYEQYF. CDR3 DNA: TGTGCCAGCAGCTTAACCAGCTCCTACGAGCAGTACTTC.

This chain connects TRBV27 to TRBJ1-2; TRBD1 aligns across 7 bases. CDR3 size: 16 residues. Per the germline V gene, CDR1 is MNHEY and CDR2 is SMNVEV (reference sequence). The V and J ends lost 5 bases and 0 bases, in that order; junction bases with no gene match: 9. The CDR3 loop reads CASSPSGQEANYGYTF. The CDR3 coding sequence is TGTGCCAGCAGTCCCTCAGGACAGGAAGCTAACTATGGCTACACCTTC.

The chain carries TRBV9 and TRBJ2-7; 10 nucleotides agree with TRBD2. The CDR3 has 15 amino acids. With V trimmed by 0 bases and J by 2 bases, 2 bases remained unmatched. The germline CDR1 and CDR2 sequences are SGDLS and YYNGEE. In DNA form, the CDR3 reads TGTGCCAGCAGCGTAGCACTAGCGGGACCCTACGAGCAGTACTTC. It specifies CASSVALAGPYEQYF.

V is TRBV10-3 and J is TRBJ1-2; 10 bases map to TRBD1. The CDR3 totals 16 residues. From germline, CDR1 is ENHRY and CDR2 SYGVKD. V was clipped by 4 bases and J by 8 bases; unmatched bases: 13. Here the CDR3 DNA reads TGTGCCATCAGTGGGTTCCAGGACAGGGGGACGGAAGGCTACACCTTC. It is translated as CAISGFQDRGTEGYTF.

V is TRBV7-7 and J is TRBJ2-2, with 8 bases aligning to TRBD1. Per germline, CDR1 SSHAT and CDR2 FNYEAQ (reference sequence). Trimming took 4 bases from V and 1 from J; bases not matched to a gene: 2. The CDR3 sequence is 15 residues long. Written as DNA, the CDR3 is TGTGCCAGCAGCTCCGGGACAGGGAACACCGGGGAGCTGTTTTTT. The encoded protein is CASSSGTGNTGELFF.

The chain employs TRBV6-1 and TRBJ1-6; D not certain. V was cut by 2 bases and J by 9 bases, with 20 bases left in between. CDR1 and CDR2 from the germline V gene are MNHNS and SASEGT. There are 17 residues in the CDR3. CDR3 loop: CASSESLDTGFSSPLHF. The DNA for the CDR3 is TGTGCCAGCAGTGAATCTCTCGACACCGGTTTTTCTTCACCCCTCCACTTT.

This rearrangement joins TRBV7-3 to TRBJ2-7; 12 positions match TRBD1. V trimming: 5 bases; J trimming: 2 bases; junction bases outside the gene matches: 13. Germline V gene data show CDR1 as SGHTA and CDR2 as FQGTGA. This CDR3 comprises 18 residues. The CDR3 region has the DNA TGTGCCAGCAGCCGAAGTGGGACAGGGGGCGTGGGCACCTACGAGCAGTACTTC. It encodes CASSRSGTGGVGTYEQYF. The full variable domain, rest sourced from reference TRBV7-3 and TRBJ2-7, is GAGVSQTPSNKVTEKGKYVELRCDPISGHTALYWYRQSLGQGPEFLIYFQGTGAADDSGLPNDRFFAVRPEGSVSTLKIQRTERGDSAVYLCASSRSGTGGVGTYEQYFGPGTRLTVT.

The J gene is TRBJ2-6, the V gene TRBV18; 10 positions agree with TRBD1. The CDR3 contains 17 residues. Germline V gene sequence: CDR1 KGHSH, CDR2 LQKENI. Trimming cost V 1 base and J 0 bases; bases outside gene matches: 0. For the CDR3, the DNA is TGTGCCAGCTCACCACGGACAGGGGGCTCTGGGGCCAACGTCCTGACTTTC. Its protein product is CASSPRTGGSGANVLTF.

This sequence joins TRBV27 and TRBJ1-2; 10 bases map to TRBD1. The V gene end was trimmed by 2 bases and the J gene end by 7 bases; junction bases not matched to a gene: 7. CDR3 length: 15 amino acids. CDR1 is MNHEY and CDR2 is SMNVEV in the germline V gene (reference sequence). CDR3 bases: TGTGCCAGCAGTTTAGCGGGGACAGGGGCTACTGGCTACACCTTC. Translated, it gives CASSLAGTGATGYTF.

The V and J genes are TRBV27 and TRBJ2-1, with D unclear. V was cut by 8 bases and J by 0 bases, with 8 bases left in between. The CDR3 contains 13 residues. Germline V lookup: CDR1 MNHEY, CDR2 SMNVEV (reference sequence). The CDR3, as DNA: TGTGCCAGCCGTCCGAGCTCCTACAATGAGCAGTTCTTC. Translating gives CASRPSSYNEQFF.

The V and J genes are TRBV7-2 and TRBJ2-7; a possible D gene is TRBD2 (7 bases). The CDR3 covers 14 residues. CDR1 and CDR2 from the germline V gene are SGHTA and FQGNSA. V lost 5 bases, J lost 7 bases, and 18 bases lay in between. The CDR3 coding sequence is TGTGCCAGCAGCCCCGGACTAGGGGGACGGGAGCAGTACTTC. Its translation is CASSPGLGGREQYF. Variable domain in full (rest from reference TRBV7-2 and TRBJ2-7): GAGVSQSPSNKVTEKGKDVELRCDPISGHTALYWYRQSLGQGLEFLIYFQGNSAPDKSGLPSDRFSAERTGGSVSTLTIQRTQQEDSAVYLCASSPGLGGREQYFGPGTRLTVT.

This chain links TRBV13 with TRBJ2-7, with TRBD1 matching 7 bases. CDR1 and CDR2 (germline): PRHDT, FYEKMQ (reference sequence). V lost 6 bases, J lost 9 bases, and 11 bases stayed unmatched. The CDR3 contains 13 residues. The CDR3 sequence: CASSSGWQGVQYF. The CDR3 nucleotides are TGTGCCAGCAGTTCCGGATGGCAGGGGGTGCAGTACTTC.

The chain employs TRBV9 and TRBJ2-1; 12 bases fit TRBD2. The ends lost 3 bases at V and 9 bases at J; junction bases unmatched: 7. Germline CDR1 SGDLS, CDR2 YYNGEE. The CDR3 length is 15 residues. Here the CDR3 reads CASSATSGGGSEQFF. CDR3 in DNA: TGTGCCAGCAGCGCGACTAGCGGGGGAGGGAGTGAGCAGTTCTTC.

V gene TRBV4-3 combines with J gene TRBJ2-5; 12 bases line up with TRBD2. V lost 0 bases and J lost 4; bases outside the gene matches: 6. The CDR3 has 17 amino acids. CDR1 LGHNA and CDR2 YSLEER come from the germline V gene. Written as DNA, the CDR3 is TGCGCCAGCAGCCAAGATTTGCTAGCGGGGGGGGGAGAGACCCAGTACTTC. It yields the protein CASSQDLLAGGGETQYF.

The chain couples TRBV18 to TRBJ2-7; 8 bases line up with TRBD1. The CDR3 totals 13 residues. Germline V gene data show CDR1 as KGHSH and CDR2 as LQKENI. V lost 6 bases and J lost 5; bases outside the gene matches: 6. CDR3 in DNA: TGTGCCAGCTCGGACAGGGAACCAGACGAGCAGTACTTC. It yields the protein CASSDREPDEQYF.